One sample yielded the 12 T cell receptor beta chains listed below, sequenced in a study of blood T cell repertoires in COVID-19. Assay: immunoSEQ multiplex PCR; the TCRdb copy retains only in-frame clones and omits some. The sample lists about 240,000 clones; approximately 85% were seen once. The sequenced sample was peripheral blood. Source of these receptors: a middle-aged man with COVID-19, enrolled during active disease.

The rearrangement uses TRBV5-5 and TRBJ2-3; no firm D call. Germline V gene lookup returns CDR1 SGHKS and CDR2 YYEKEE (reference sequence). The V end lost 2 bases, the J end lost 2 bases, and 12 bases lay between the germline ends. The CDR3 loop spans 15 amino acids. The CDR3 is CASSLGGQHTDTQYF. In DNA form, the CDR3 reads TGTGCCAGCAGCTTAGGTGGGCAGCACACAGATACGCAGTATTTT.

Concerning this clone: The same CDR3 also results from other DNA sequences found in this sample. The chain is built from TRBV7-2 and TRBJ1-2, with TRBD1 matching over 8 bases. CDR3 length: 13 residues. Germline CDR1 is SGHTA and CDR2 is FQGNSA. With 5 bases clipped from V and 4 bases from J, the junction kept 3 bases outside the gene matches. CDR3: CASSLDRGYGYTF. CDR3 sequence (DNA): TGTGCCAGCAGCCTCGACAGGGGCTATGGCTACACCTTC.

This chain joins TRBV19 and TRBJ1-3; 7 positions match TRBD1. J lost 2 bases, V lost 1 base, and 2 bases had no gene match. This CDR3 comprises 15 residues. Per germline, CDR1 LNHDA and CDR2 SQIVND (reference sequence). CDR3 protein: CASSIGGTAGNTIYF. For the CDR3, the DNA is TGTGCCAGTAGTATAGGAGGGACAGCTGGAAACACCATATATTTT.

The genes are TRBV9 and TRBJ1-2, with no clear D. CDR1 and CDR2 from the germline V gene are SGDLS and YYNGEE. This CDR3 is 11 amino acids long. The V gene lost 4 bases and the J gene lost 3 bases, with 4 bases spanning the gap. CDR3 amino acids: CASSRDYGYTF. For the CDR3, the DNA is TGTGCCAGCAGCCGGGACTATGGCTACACCTTC.

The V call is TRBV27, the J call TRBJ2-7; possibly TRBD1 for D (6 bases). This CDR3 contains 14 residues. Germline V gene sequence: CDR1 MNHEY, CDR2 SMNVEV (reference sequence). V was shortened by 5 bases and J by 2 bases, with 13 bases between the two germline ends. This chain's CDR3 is CASSPDRPPYEQYF. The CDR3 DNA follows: TGTGCCAGCAGTCCGGACAGACCTCCCTACGAGCAGTACTTC.

The CDR3 DNA follows: TGCGCCAGCAGTGAGAGGGACAGGGTGAGCTATGGCTACACCTTC. Translated, it gives CASSERDRVSYGYTF. The rearrangement links TRBV10-2 to TRBJ1-2; 9 bases are shared with TRBD1. Unmatched junction bases numbered 5, after V lost 2 bases and J lost 4 bases. The CDR3 has 15 residues. From germline, CDR1 is WSHSY and CDR2 SAAADI.

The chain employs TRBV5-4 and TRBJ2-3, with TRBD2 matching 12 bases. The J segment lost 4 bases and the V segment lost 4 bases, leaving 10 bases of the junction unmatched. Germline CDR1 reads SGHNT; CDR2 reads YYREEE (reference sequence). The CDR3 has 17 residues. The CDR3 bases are TGTGCCAGCAGCCAAAAAACTAGCGGGGGGAGGGCAGATACGCAGTATTTT. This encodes CASSQKTSGGRADTQYF.

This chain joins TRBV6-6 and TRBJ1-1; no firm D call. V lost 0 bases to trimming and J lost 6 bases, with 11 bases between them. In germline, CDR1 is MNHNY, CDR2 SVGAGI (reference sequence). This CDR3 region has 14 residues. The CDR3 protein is CASSYSGDWAEAFF. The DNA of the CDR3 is TGTGCCAGCAGTTACTCCGGCGACTGGGCTGAAGCTTTCTTT.

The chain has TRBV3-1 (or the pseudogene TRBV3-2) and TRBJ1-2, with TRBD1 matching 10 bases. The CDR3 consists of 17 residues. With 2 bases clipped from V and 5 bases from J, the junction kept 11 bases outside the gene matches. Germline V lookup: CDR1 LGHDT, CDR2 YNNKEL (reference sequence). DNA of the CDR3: TGTGCCAGCAGCCAATGGGGGACAGGGGCCTCCCCTTATGGCTACACCTTC. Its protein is CASSQWGTGASPYGYTF.

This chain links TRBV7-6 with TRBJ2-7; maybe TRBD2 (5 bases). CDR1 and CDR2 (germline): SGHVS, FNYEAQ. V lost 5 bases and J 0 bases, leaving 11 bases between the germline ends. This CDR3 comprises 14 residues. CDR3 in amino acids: CASSPVGVSYEQYF. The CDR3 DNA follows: TGTGCCAGCAGCCCCGTCGGGGTCTCCTACGAGCAGTACTTC.

The CDR3 sequence: CATSTGTGYGEKLFF. In nucleotides, the CDR3 is TGTGCCACCAGCACGGGGACAGGGTACGGTGAAAAACTGTTTTTT. The V call is TRBV15, the J call TRBJ1-4, with 9 positions matching TRBD1. The ends lost 4 bases at V and 7 bases at J; junction bases unmatched: 7. The germline V gene has CDR1 LNHNV and CDR2 YYDKDF (reference sequence). The CDR3 sequence is 15 residues long.

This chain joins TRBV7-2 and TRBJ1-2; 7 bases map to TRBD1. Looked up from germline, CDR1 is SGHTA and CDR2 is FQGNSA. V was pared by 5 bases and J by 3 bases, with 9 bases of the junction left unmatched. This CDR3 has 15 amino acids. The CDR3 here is CASSLRQGGDYGYTF. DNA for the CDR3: TGTGCCAGCAGCCTAAGACAGGGTGGGGACTATGGCTACACCTTC.